The text below deals with one T cell receptor (beta chain). The sample is drawn from a study of blood T cell repertoires in COVID-19. In the original processing: The authors estimated nucleated cell counts from reference gene primer amplification. The protocol was immunoSEQ multiplex PCR, while the TCRdb copy is restricted to in-frame clones and leaves out a portion. V and J calls and clone size come straight from that table; D and trimming were deduced from the DNA. The sample carries 120,000 or so clones, around 89% recorded once. The germline CDR1 and CDR2 sequences are KGHSH and LQKENI. This CDR3 spans 14 amino acids. Trimming took off 2 bases at V and 5 bases at J, with 9 bases between the two ends.

Specimen: peripheral blood. The V call is TRBV18, the J call TRBJ2-2; D may be TRBD1 (5 bases). The receptor was isolated from a woman in her sixties with COVID-19, enrolled during active disease. As DNA, the CDR3 is TGTGCCAGCTCACCAGCCAGGGTGACCGGGGAGCTGTTTTTT. This sequence encodes CASSPARVTGELFF.